The rows below give T cell receptor beta chains drawn from one sample of a study of shared T cell receptors in the human thymus. This table comes from immunoSEQ multiplex PCR, and its TCRdb copy is limited to in-frame clones, with some not included. This table holds about 710,000 clones, around 87% found once. These records were also assigned to another study, of human thymus T cells.

Sample: thymocytes. The receptors shown here come from a boy younger than two with a congenital heart defect. CDR3s include the opening cysteine and the closing phenylalanine or tryptophan. The order of the fields is V gene, D gene, clone size, J gene, CDR3 DNA, CDR3 protein. D genes are given only for firm matches. Clone sizes are given selectively: once, few, many, or a class where the clone is expanded.

>TRBV9|.|.|TRBJ1-4
TGTGCCAGCAGCGTAGGTCGGGCAACTAATGAAAAACTGTTTTTT
CASSVGRATNEKLFF
>TRBV6-5|.|.|TRBJ2-3
TGTGCCAGCAGTTACGGCCCGAACCAGAGCACAGATACGCAGTATTTT
CASSYGPNQSTDTQYF
>TRBV7-2|.|.|TRBJ2-5
TGTGCCAGCAGCTTAAGATGGGAGCGGGAGACCCAGTACTTC
CASSLRWERETQYF
>TRBV9|TRBD2|few|TRBJ2-7
TGTGCCAGGGTAGCGGGATCCTCCTACGAGCAGTACTTC
CARVAGSSYEQYF
>TRBV9|TRBD2|.|TRBJ2-3
TGTGCCAGCAGCGTAGTGGCAAGCGGGGGGTTCACGCAGTATTTT
CASSVVASGGFTQYF
>TRBV6-4|.|.|TRBJ2-7
TGTGCCAGCAGTAAGACAGGAGGATCGTCAGAGCAGTACTTC
CASSKTGGSSEQYF
>TRBV27|TRBD2|.|TRBJ2-7
TGTGCCAGCAGTGCAACTAGCGGGCACCAGCCGACCTACGAGCAGTACTTC
CASSATSGHQPTYEQYF
>TRBV5-4|TRBD2|.|TRBJ2-7
TGTGCCAGCAGCCCTGGGGCGGGGGACGAGCAGTACTTC
CASSPGAGDEQYF
>TRBV18|.|.|TRBJ2-3
TGTGCCAGCTCACCACCGGAGACCAGGGGACCAGATACGCAGTATTTT
CASSPPETRGPDTQYF
>TRBV6-5|TRBD1|.|TRBJ1-1
TGTGCCAGCAGTTTTTCCCGGGACAGGGGGAACACTGAAGCTTTCTTT
CASSFSRDRGNTEAFF
>TRBV4-2|TRBD2|.|TRBJ2-1
TGTGCCAGCAGCCCACCCCCTAGCGGGGGGAGAAATGAGCAGTTCTTC
CASSPPPSGGRNEQFF
>TRBV28|.|.|TRBJ1-5
TGTGCCAGCAGTTTATCGGGGGGGAGCAATCAGCCCCAGCATTTT
CASSLSGGSNQPQHF
>TRBV7-9|.|.|TRBJ2-7
TGTGCCAGCAGCCCGGTCCCCTACGAGCAGTACTTC
CASSPVPYEQYF
>TRBV6-5|.|.|TRBJ2-7
TGTGCCAGCACCCAAAGCTCCCGAGTGGTTTACGAGCAGTACTTC
CASTQSSRVVYEQYF
>TRBV4-3|TRBD1|.|TRBJ2-1
TGCGCCAGCAGCCAACAAGGGGGCGGCAACAATGAGCAGTTCTTC
CASSQQGGGNNEQFF
>TRBV19|TRBD1|.|TRBJ1-4
TGTGCCAGTAGTAATGGCAGGGGGCGAACTAATGAAAAACTGTTTTTT
CASSNGRGRTNEKLFF
>TRBV11-2|TRBD2|.|TRBJ2-1
TGTGCCAGCAGCGGTCGGACCGGGACTAGCCCCTACAATGAGCAGTTCTTC
CASSGRTGTSPYNEQFF
>TRBV28|TRBD2|.|TRBJ2-7
TGTGCCAGCAGTTTGGGGTGGCGGGAGGGCTACGAGCAGTACTTC
CASSLGWREGYEQYF
>TRBV15|TRBD2|.|TRBJ2-7
TGTGCCACCGGGCCTAGCGGGAGAGGCGTCGAGCAGTACTTC
CATGPSGRGVEQYF
>TRBV4-1|.|few|TRBJ2-1
TGCGCCAGCAGCCAAGAGGGCAGGCTAAATGAGCAGTTCTTC
CASSQEGRLNEQFF
>TRBV5-1|TRBD1|.|TRBJ1-2
TGCGCCAGCAGCGCACTTAGTACAGGGGGCTCTGGCTACACCTTC
CASSALSTGGSGYTF
>TRBV27|TRBD2|.|TRBJ2-7
TGTGCCAGCAGTTTATCGCGACTAGCACCCTACGAGCAGTACTTC
CASSLSRLAPYEQYF
>TRBV28|.|.|TRBJ1-4
TGTGCCAGCGTCGGAGGGACTCACGATGAAAAACTGTTTTTT
CASVGGTHDEKLFF
>TRBV9|TRBD1|once|TRBJ1-5
TGTGCCAGCAGCCAGGGGGGGGGACAGGACAATCAGCCCCAGCATTTT
CASSQGGGQDNQPQHF
>TRBV6-1|TRBD2|.|TRBJ2-7
TGTGCCAGCAGTGAGACAGAAGAAGCGGGAGGGACCCACGAGCAGTACTTC
CASSETEEAGGTHEQYF
>TRBV11-2|.|.|TRBJ2-7
TGTGCCAGCAGCCCTCGCTGGCCTAGTTACGAGCAGTACTTC
CASSPRWPSYEQYF
>TRBV25-1|.|.|TRBJ1-1
TGTGCCAGCAGTGAATCCCACAGGACTGAAGCTTTCTTT
CASSESHRTEAFF
>TRBV4-2|TRBD2|.|TRBJ2-4
TGTGCCAGCAGCCAAGAACCTCCTAGCGGGGGGGCTACGGGCAAAAACATTCAGTACTTC
CASSQEPPSGGATGKNIQYF
>TRBV4-3|.|.|TRBJ1-2
TGCGCCAGCAGCCAAGATCACCCCCCGACGGGGGGCCCCTTCTATGGCTACACCTTC
CASSQDHPPTGGPFYGYTF
>TRBV5-4|.|.|TRBJ2-5
TGTGCCAGCAGCCCCCAGGGTCAAGAGACCCAGTACTTC
CASSPQGQETQYF
>TRBV28|.|.|TRBJ2-1
TGTGCCAGCGCCCTCCGGAGGCGGGAACACAATGAGCAGTTCTTC
CASALRRREHNEQFF
>TRBV6-4|.|.|TRBJ2-7
TGTGCCAGCAAAAGAGTCGAGGGAGTAGGCGAGCAGTACTTC
CASKRVEGVGEQYF
>TRBV27|.|.|TRBJ2-3
TGTGCCAGCAGTTACACCCACGGACGGGAGAACACAGATACGCAGTATTTT
CASSYTHGRENTDTQYF
>TRBV13|.|.|TRBJ2-7
TGTGCCAGCAGCTTCGGTGGGGCAAGCTCCTACGAGCAGTACTTC
CASSFGGASSYEQYF
>TRBV27|TRBD2|.|TRBJ2-7
TGTGCCAGCAGTTTAGGGTTAGCGGGGACGTACGAGCAGTACTTC
CASSLGLAGTYEQYF
>TRBV19|.|.|TRBJ1-6
TGTGCCAGTAGTCCTCGGACAGTGAATTCACCCCTCCACTTT
CASSPRTVNSPLHF
>TRBV29-1|.|.|TRBJ2-1
TGCAGCGTTGACGGGGGTCGGGACCGGAGCTCCTACAATGAGCAGTTCTTC
CSVDGGRDRSSYNEQFF
>TRBV5-4|TRBD2|.|TRBJ2-3
TGTGCCAGCAGCTCCTCACTAGCGCGTAGCACAGATACGCAGTATTTT
CASSSSLARSTDTQYF
>TRBV4-1|.|.|TRBJ2-1
TGCGCCAGCAGCCAAGTTTCGGCTCTGGGGGGCAATGAGCAGTTCTTC
CASSQVSALGGNEQFF
>TRBV5-1|TRBD2|.|TRBJ2-7
TGCGCCAGCAGCTTCTTTCTAGCGGGAGTCGACGAGCAGTACTTC
CASSFFLAGVDEQYF
>TRBV28|TRBD1|.|TRBJ1-2
TGTGCCAGCAGTCAGCTCAGGGGGCTCGATGGCTACACCTTC
CASSQLRGLDGYTF
>TRBV25-1|TRBD2|.|TRBJ2-7
TGTGCCAGCACGGGACTAGAGGGATACGAGCAGTACTTC
CASTGLEGYEQYF
>TRBV4-1|.|once|TRBJ2-7
TGCGCCAGCAGCCAAGATGGAGATGAGCACGAGCAGTACTTC
CASSQDGDEHEQYF
>TRBV6-4|TRBD1|.|TRBJ2-2
TGTGCCAGCAGTGAAGTGGGGACAGGGGACACCGGGGAGCTGTTTTTT
CASSEVGTGDTGELFF
>TRBV7-2|TRBD1|.|TRBJ1-1
TGTGCCAGCATCCAATCGGGACAGATGAACACTGAAGCTTTCTTT
CASIQSGQMNTEAFF
>TRBV18|TRBD1|.|TRBJ2-3
TGTGCCAGCTCACCTCGACAGGGAACAGATACGCAGTATTTT
CASSPRQGTDTQYF
>TRBV18|TRBD2|once|TRBJ2-5
TGTGCCAGCTCGGTGAACGGGAGGGGAGAGACCCAGTACTTC
CASSVNGRGETQYF
>TRBV4-3|.|.|TRBJ1-5
TGCGCCAGCAGCCAAGAACCAAAAACGGAGCTGCAGACAGGTCTAGATCAGCCCCAGCATTTT
CASSQEPKTELQTGLDQPQHF